This T cell receptor beta chain was recorded in a study of blood T cells in healthy people across ages. Study-level findings and limits: Long-lived and aged donors differed, with more naive CD4+ cells and higher diversity in the long-lived.

As concerns this clonotype: What it binds is not known.

A sample-barcoded 5' primer and a J-beta primer mix were used in a second PCR of roughly 6 to 11 cycles. From each sample, at least 2.5 million paired-end reads containing CDR3 were obtained. TCRdb independently ran MiXCR on the 5' RACE reads; one entry per CDR3 protein. This table has around 1,000,000 distinct CDR3 sequences, about two fifths appearing once. The CDR3 runs to 14 residues. V lost 3 bases and J lost 5; bases outside the gene matches: 5. Germline loops: CDR1 SGHRS, CDR2 YFSETQ. Isolation per sample recovered at least 6 million PBMCs. Per sample, at least 5 micrograms of total RNA were extracted.

The sequence was obtained from a man aged 18 to 30 in good health. This chain connects TRBV5-1 to TRBJ2-1; 7 nucleotides match TRBD1. Sequences were obtained from blood. DNA for the CDR3: TGCGCCAGCAGCTCCGACAGGGATAACAATGAGCAGTTCTTC. The encoded protein is CASSSDRDNNEQFF.